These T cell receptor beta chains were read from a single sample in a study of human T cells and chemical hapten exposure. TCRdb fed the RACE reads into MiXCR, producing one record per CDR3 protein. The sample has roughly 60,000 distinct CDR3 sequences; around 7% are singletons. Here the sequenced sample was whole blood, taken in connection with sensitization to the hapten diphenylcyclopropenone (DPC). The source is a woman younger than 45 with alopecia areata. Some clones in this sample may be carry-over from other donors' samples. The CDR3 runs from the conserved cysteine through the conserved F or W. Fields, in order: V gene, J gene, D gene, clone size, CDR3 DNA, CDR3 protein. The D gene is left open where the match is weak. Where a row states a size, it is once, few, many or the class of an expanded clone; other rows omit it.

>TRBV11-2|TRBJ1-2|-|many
TGTGCCAGCAGCTCGACACCGGTTAACTATGGCTACACCTTC
CASSSTPVNYGYTF
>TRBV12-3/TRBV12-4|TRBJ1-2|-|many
TGTGCCAGCAGTTTGGAAGTGAATGGCTACACCTTC
CASSLEVNGYTF
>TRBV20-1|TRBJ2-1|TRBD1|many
TGCAGTGCTAGAGTAAAAGCCGGGACAGGGTTCTACAATGAGCAGTTCTTC
CSARVKAGTGFYNEQFF
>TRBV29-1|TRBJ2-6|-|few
TGCAGCGTTACGGGTGCTGGGGCCAACGTCCTGACTTTC
CSVTGAGANVLTF
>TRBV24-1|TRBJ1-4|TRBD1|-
TGTGCCTCTTCCGACAGGGGGCTTGAAAAACTGTTTTTT
CASSDRGLEKLFF
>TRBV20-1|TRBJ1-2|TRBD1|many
TGCAGTGCTACGACAGGGGACTATGGCTACACCTTC
CSATTGDYGYTF
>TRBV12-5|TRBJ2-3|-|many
TGTGCTAGTGGCCGGGGCTCCCCGGGGGGCACAGATACGCAGTATTTT
CASGRGSPGGTDTQYF
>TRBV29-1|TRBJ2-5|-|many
TGCAGCGTTGGGTCAGCGGCGGCCCAAGAGACCCAGTACTTC
CSVGSAAAQETQYF
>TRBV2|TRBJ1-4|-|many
TGTGCCAGCAGATTGGGCCCGGGACCGGGATTAGTGGCTTTAAATGAAAAACTGTTTTTT
CASRLGPGPGLVALNEKLFF
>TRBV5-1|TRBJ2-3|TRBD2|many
TGCGCCAGCAGCTTGGTTGCCTCAGCGGGGGCCACAGATACGCAGTATTTT
CASSLVASAGATDTQYF
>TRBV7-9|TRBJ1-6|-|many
TGTGCCAGCAGCCCCCAATTTGGTTCACCCCTCCACTTT
CASSPQFGSPLHF
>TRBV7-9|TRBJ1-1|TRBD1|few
TGTGCCAGCAGCTCCGGACAGGGCCTGAACACTGAAGCTTTCTTT
CASSSGQGLNTEAFF
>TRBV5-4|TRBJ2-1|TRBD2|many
TGTGCCAGCAGCCGGGGGGGGGCTTCCTACAATGAGCAGTTCTTC
CASSRGGASYNEQFF
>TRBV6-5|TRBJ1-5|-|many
TGTGCCAGCAAATTGGGGGGTAGCAATCAGCCCCAGCATTTT
CASKLGGSNQPQHF
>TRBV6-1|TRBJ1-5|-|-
TGTGCCAGCACCGGGACCGCCGCGGGTCAGCCCCAGCATTTT
CASTGTAAGQPQHF
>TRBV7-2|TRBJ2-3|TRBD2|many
TGTGCCAGCAGCTTAAACGGGGGGGGCCTAGATACGCAGTATTTT
CASSLNGGGLDTQYF
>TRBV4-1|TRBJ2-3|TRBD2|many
TGCGCCAGCAGCCAAGTTAGCGGGGACCGCACAGATACGCAGTATTTT
CASSQVSGDRTDTQYF
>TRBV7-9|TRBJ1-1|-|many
TGTGCCAGCAGCCCAGCGGGACGGGGTCGGAACACTGAAGCTTTCTTT
CASSPAGRGRNTEAFF
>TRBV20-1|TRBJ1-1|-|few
TGCAGTGCTAGAGATCCATCCCGGACAAACACTGAAGCTTTCTTT
CSARDPSRTNTEAFF
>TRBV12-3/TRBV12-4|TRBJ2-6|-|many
TGTGCCAGCAGTTCCTACAATTCTGGGGCCAACGTCCTGACTTTC
CASSSYNSGANVLTF
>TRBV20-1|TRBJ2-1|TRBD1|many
TGCAGTGCTAGAGCCCCGGGCAGGGGGCAGTGGGAGCAGTTCTTC
CSARAPGRGQWEQFF
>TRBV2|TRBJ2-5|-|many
TGTGCCAGCAGTCGTGGTGGCGGGCCGGGTGAGACCCAGTACTTC
CASSRGGGPGETQYF
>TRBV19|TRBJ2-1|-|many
TGTGCCAGTAGTCAAGGTGGTTGGGGTAACAATGAGCAGTTCTTC
CASSQGGWGNNEQFF
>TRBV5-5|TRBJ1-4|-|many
TGTGCCAGCAGCCCGTGGGGGACTACTAAACTGTTTTTT
CASSPWGTTKLFF
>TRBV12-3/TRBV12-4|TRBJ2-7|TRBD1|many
TGTGCCAGCAGTTTGAGACAGGGACCCTACGAGCAGTACTTC
CASSLRQGPYEQYF
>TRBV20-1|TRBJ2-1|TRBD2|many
TGCAGTGCTAGGCGCGGGGGGGCGCTCTATGAGCAGTTCTTC
CSARRGGALYEQFF
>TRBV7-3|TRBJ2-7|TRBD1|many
TGTGCCAGCAGCTTAGGACAGGGGAGGTACGAGCAGTACTTC
CASSLGQGRYEQYF
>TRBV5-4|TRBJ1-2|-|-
TGTGCCAGCAGCTTGAAAGGAACGAACTATGGCTACACCTTC
CASSLKGTNYGYTF
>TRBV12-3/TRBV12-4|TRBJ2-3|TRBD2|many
TGTGCCAGCAGTCAGGGACTAGCGGGGAGGTCAGATACGCAGTATTTT
CASSQGLAGRSDTQYF
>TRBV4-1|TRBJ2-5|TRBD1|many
TGCGCCAGCAGCCAAGAGGGGACAGTAAAAGAGACCCAGTACTTC
CASSQEGTVKETQYF
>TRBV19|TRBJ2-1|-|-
TGTGCCAGTAGTATAACCCGATGGGATGAGCAGTTCTTC
CASSITRWDEQFF
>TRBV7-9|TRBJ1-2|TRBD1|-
TGTGCCAGCAGCGCATCTACGGACAGGGGGGGAGGCTACACCTTC
CASSASTDRGGGYTF
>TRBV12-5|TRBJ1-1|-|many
TGTGCTAGTGTTCTGACGGGGGGGACTGAAGCTTTCTTT
CASVLTGGTEAFF
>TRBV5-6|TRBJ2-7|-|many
TGTGCCAGCAGCTTTCGGGGGCCCCTCTACGAGCAGTACTTC
CASSFRGPLYEQYF
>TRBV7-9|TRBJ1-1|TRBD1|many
TGTGCCAGCAGCTTAGTGGGACAGGGGTCCGAAGCTTTCTTT
CASSLVGQGSEAFF
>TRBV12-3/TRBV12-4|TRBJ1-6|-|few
TGTGCCAGCAGTTTGAGCAACAGAAATTCACCCCTCCACTTT
CASSLSNRNSPLHF
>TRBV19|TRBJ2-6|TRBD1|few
TGTGCCAGTAGTGCACAGGGGCCCCTTGGCGCTTGGCTGAACGTCCTGACTTTC
CASSAQGPLGAWLNVLTF
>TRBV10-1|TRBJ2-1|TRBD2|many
TGCGCCAGCAGTGATAGCGGGAGGAGCAATGAGCAGTTCTTC
CASSDSGRSNEQFF
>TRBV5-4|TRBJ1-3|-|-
TGTGCCAGCAGCCCGACCCAGGACCACTCTGGAAACACCATATATTTT
CASSPTQDHSGNTIYF
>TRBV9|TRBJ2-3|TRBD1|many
TGTGCCAGCAGCGTAGGGGGACAGGGGGCCACAGATACGCAGTATTTT
CASSVGGQGATDTQYF
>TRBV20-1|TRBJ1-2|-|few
TGCAGTGCTAAAGTGGGGGATAAAGGCTACACCTTC
CSAKVGDKGYTF
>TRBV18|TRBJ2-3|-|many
TGTGCCAGCTCACCACCGGGCAACCTGGGAGATACGCAGTATTTT
CASSPPGNLGDTQYF
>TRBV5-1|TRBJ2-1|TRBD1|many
TGCGCCAGCAGCCCCGGACAGGACTACAATGAGCAGTTCTTC
CASSPGQDYNEQFF
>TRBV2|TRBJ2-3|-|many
TGTGCCGGATCTAGCGAACCCACAGATACGCAGTATTTT
CAGSSEPTDTQYF
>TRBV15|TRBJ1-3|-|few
TGTGCCACCAGCAGAGGAGGGCAGGGAAACACCATATATTTT
CATSRGGQGNTIYF
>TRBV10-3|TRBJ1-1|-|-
TGTGCCATCAGTGATGGACAGATTGTAAACACTGAAGCTTTCTTT
CAISDGQIVNTEAFF
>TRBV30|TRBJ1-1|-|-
TGTGCCTGGAAACCGGGCCCTAACACTGAAGCTTTCTTT
CAWKPGPNTEAFF